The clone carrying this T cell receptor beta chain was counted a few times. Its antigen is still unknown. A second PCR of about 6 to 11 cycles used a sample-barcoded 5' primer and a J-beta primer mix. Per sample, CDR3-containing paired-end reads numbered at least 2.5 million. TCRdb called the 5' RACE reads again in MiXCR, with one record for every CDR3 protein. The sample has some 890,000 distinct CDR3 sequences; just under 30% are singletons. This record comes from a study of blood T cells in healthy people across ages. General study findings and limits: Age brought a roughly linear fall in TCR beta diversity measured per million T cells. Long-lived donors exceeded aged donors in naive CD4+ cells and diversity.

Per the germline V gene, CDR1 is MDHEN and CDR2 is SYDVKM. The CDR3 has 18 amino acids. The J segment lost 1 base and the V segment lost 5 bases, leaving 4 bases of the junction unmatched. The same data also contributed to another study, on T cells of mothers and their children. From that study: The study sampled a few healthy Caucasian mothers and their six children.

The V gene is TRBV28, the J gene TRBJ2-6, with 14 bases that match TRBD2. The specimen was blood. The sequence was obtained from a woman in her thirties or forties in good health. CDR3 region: CASSPRLAGGSGANVLTF. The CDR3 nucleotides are TGTGCCAGCAGTCCACGACTAGCGGGGGGGTCTGGGGCCAACGTCCTGACTTTC.